One sample yielded the 22 T cell receptor beta chains listed below, sequenced in a study of CD8+ T cells in alopecia areata. cDNA reverse transcribed from extracted RNA served as the sequencing template. The data were produced by immunoSEQ multiplex PCR, yet TCRdb's version contains in-frame clones alone and is incomplete. The table lists over 150,000 clones, 56% of them singletons. Material for sequencing was CD8+ T cells sorted from blood. The origin of the receptors is a human donor in good health.

This sequence joins TRBV7-8 and TRBJ2-7, with TRBD2 matching over 14 bases. In germline, CDR1 is SGHVS, CDR2 FQNEAQ. V lost 4 bases, J lost 4 bases, and 3 bases stayed unmatched. The CDR3 has 15 residues. CDR3: CASSSRTSGGYEQYF. The CDR3 DNA reads TGTGCCAGCAGCTCCCGGACTAGCGGGGGGTACGAGCAGTACTTC.

This clone has more than one count but fewer than ten. This chain joins TRBV15 and TRBJ2-1; 8 bases map to TRBD2. Unmatched junction bases numbered 7, after V lost 6 bases and J lost 3 bases. CDR3 length: 15 amino acids. Germline values: CDR1 LNHNV, CDR2 YYDKDF (reference sequence). The CDR3 is CATRRGVGHYNEQFF. CDR3 DNA: TGTGCCACCAGGCGGGGGGTAGGTCACTACAATGAGCAGTTCTTC.

The V gene is TRBV9, the J gene TRBJ2-7, with D possibly being TRBD1 (5 bases). This CDR3 spans 14 amino acids. CDR1 SGDLS and CDR2 YYNGEE come from the germline V gene. The ends were cut back, 2 bases at V and 2 bases at J, with 11 bases in the middle. The CDR3 DNA reads as TGTGCCAGCAGCGTCCTCGACAGCCCCTACGAGCAGTACTTC. As protein: CASSVLDSPYEQYF.

The chain uses TRBV12-5 and TRBJ2-7, with D possibly matching TRBD2 (6 bases). The CDR3 spans 16 residues. Trimming stripped 0 bases from V and 4 bases from J, with 16 bases between. Germline V lookup: CDR1 LGHNT, CDR2 FRNRAP. As DNA, the CDR3 is TGTGCTAGTGGTTTGGTACACAGCAGGGACTCGTACGAGCAGTACTTC. It translates to CASGLVHSRDSYEQYF.

The V gene is TRBV4-1, the J gene TRBJ1-2, with a tentative D call TRBD1 (6 bases). V lost 0 bases and J lost 7, with 12 bases in between. Germline V gene data show CDR1 as MGHRA and CDR2 as YSYEKL. The CDR3 is made up of 14 amino acids. The DNA of the CDR3 is TGCGCCAGCAGCCAAGATCTAAGGGGGATTGGCTACACCTTC. Translating gives CASSQDLRGIGYTF.

This clone appeared a few times. The V and J genes are TRBV29-1 and TRBJ1-1; no clear D. V lost 4 bases, J lost 5 bases, and 11 bases lay in between. This CDR3 has 12 amino acids. Germline V gene sequence: CDR1 SQVTM, CDR2 ANQGSEA. The CDR3 sequence: CSVVLGWTEAFF. The CDR3 bases are TGCAGCGTTGTGCTGGGTTGGACTGAAGCTTTCTTT.

The CDR3 DNA is TGCAGCGTTGAAGATCACTTGGGACAAGAGACCCAGTACTTC. Amino acid sequence: CSVEDHLGQETQYF. The J gene is TRBJ2-5, the V gene TRBV29-1; unclear D gene. V shed 0 bases and J shed 2 bases, with 10 bases lying between them. Germline CDR1 SQVTM, CDR2 ANQGSEA. The CDR3 extends over 14 amino acids.

This clone occurred once. V is TRBV30 and J is TRBJ2-1; 13 nucleotides agree with TRBD2. The V and J ends lost 0 bases and 4 bases, in that order; junction bases with no gene match: 6. This CDR3 spans 17 amino acids. Germline V CDR1 and CDR2: GTSNPN, SVGIG (reference sequence). CDR3 nucleotide sequence: TGTGCCTGGAGTGTTTGGACTAGCGGGGGCCTATACAATGAGCAGTTCTTC. Translated: CAWSVWTSGGLYNEQFF.

The V call is TRBV19, the J call TRBJ2-5; 7 bases are shared with TRBD1. The CDR3 totals 13 residues. CDR1 is LNHDA, CDR2 SQIVND, per germline (reference sequence). After removal of 5 bases from V and 4 bases from J, the junction contained 4 bases not matched to a gene. The CDR3 sequence: CASSRQGGETQYF. CDR3 DNA: TGTGCCAGTAGTCGACAGGGCGGAGAGACCCAGTACTTC.

This chain uses TRBV4-1 with TRBJ2-1; D may be TRBD2 (6 bases). The CDR3 sequence is 16 residues long. V lost 4 bases and J 0 bases, leaving 13 bases between the germline ends. Germline CDR1 is MGHRA and CDR2 is YSYEKL. The CDR3 protein is CASSPRDSSSYNEQFF. The CDR3 coding sequence is TGCGCCAGCAGCCCTAGGGACTCGAGCTCCTACAATGAGCAGTTCTTC.

The table lists this clone with a few counts. This same CDR3 is encoded by further DNA sequences in the sample. The chain joins TRBV27 to TRBJ2-1, with D perhaps matching TRBD2 (6 bases). Trimming shortened V by 5 bases and J by 0 bases, and 8 bases separated the two germline ends. Germline-derived CDR1 and CDR2 are MNHEY and SMNVEV (reference sequence). The CDR3 runs 14 residues. The CDR3 spells CASSLTSSYNEQFF. The DNA for the CDR3 is TGTGCCAGCAGTCTGACTAGCTCCTACAATGAGCAGTTCTTC.

This rearrangement joins TRBV27 to TRBJ2-2; the D gene is possibly TRBD1 (6 bases). The CDR3 runs 13 residues. The germline V and J ends were trimmed by 7 bases and 2 bases, with 8 bases remaining between them. Germline V lookup: CDR1 MNHEY, CDR2 SMNVEV (reference sequence). The CDR3 protein is CASTRGNTGELFF. CDR3 bases: TGTGCCAGCACCAGGGGTAACACCGGGGAGCTGTTTTTT.

This clone was seen a few times. V usage is TRBV5-1 and J usage is TRBJ1-2; the match to TRBD1 covers 7 bases. This CDR3 contains 16 residues. After removal of 4 bases from V and 6 bases from J, the junction contained 15 bases not matched to a gene. Germline values: CDR1 SGHRS, CDR2 YFSETQ. CDR3 sequence: CASSQPDREGIDGYTF. CDR3 bases: TGCGCCAGCAGCCAACCAGACAGGGAGGGGATAGATGGCTACACCTTC.

V is TRBV5-1 and J is TRBJ1-5; D is unclear. Trimming took off 3 bases at V and 4 bases at J, with 8 bases between the two ends. Germline loops: CDR1 SGHRS, CDR2 YFSETQ. CDR3 length: 13 amino acids. CDR3: CASSYDPNQPQHF. In nucleotides, the CDR3 is TGCGCCAGCAGCTACGACCCTAATCAGCCCCAGCATTTT.

This sequence joins TRBV29-1 and TRBJ2-7, with TRBD1 matching over 9 bases. Germline V CDR1 and CDR2: SQVTM, ANQGSEA. V dropped 4 bases and J dropped 2; count of bases not matched to a gene: 9. The CDR3 is 15 residues long. This CDR3 is CSVVITGQGPYEQYF. The CDR3 region has the DNA TGCAGCGTTGTCATCACCGGACAGGGGCCCTACGAGCAGTACTTC.

In nucleotides, the CDR3 is TGTGCCAGCAGCCCCATGACAGGATTCAGCTCTGGGGCCAACGTCCTGACTTTC. Its protein is CASSPMTGFSSGANVLTF. The chain is built from TRBV7-9 and TRBJ2-6; a possible D gene is TRBD1 (6 bases). V was pared by 5 bases and J by 0 bases, with 17 bases between. CDR1 is SEHNR and CDR2 is FQNEAQ in the germline V gene (reference sequence). The CDR3 length is 18 residues.

There are a few counts of this clone. The rearrangement uses TRBV7-9 and TRBJ1-2; possible D gene TRBD1, 5 bases. The V end was cut by 5 bases, the J end by 5 bases, with 12 bases between. Germline assignment: CDR1 SEHNR and CDR2 FQNEAQ (reference sequence). The CDR3 runs to 13 residues. CDR3 sequence reads: CASSTQGGYGYTF. CDR3 DNA sequence: TGTGCCAGCAGCACGCAGGGAGGTTATGGCTACACCTTC.

The chain uses TRBV4-1 and TRBJ1-5; a weak D match, TRBD1 (5 bases). The CDR3 contains 14 residues. The V and J ends lost 0 bases and 10 bases respectively, with 13 bases between them. Germline CDR1 is MGHRA and CDR2 is YSYEKL. CDR3 coding DNA: TGCGCCAGCAGCCAAGATCCGGGGCCGATTCCCCAGCATTTT. Translating gives CASSQDPGPIPQHF.

The V call is TRBV4-1, the J call TRBJ2-7; no clear D. The CDR3 covers 15 residues. CDR1 MGHRA and CDR2 YSYEKL come from the germline V gene. V lost 0 bases and J 8 bases, leaving 17 bases between the germline ends. This CDR3 reads CASSQDGPENTKQYF. In nucleotides, the CDR3 is TGCGCCAGCAGCCAAGATGGGCCCGAGAATACGAAGCAGTACTTC.

The gene calls are TRBV27 and TRBJ1-2; the match to TRBD1 covers 11 bases. This CDR3 is 15 amino acids long. J was trimmed by 4 bases and V by 3 bases; bases with no gene match: 4. Germline CDR1 MNHEY, CDR2 SMNVEV (reference sequence). The CDR3 DNA follows: TGTGCCAGCAGTTTTCGGGACAGGGGGTTCTATGGCTACACCTTC. Encoded protein: CASSFRDRGFYGYTF.

This clone was counted only a few times. The rearrangement uses TRBV12-5 and TRBJ1-4; a weak D match, TRBD1 (6 bases). This CDR3 spans 14 amino acids. Trimming left V 5 bases short and J 7 bases short, with 14 bases between. CDR1 is LGHNT, CDR2 FRNRAP, per germline. The CDR3 reads CASGLGTFGEKLFF. CDR3 in DNA: TGTGCTAGTGGTCTAGGGACATTCGGTGAAAAACTGTTTTTT.

This chain uses TRBV4-2 with TRBJ2-1; 7 bases agree with TRBD1. CDR3 length equals 14 residues. Germline assignment: CDR1 LGHNA and CDR2 YNFKEQ. V was clipped by 9 bases and J by 0 bases; unmatched bases: 5. The CDR3 DNA sequence: TGTGCCAGTAGGGCAGGGGGCTCCTACAATGAGCAGTTCTTC. As protein: CASRAGGSYNEQFF.